The 20 T cell receptor beta chains below come from one sample, sequenced in a study of T cells in localized non-small cell lung cancer. Clones were read by immunoSEQ multiplex PCR, and TCRdb kept only the in-frame ones, dropping some. The sample has 2,500 to 3,000 clones, around 33% seen once; the top ten hold approximately 9.1%. The source was normal lung tissue next to the tumor, collected before any cancer treatment. The receptors stem from a male donor aged 60 or older with stage I squamous cell lung carcinoma.

This clone was seen a few times. This chain uses TRBV28 with TRBJ1-5; D not certain. Trimming shortened V by 6 bases and J by 3 bases, and 6 bases separated the two germline ends. CDR3 length: 12 residues. CDR1 is MDHEN and CDR2 is SYDVKM in the germline V gene. The CDR3 loop reads CASRTFNQPQHF. The DNA for the CDR3 is TGTGCCAGCAGGACCTTCAATCAGCCCCAGCATTTT. Looking up the rest from reference TRBV28 and TRBJ1-5 gives the full variable domain: DVKVTQSSRYLVKRTGEKVFLECVQDMDHENMFWYRQDPGLGLRLIYFSYDVKMKEKGDIPEGYSVSREKKERFSLILESASTNQTSMYLCASRTFNQPQHFGDGTRLSIL.

V usage is TRBV15 and J usage is TRBJ1-6; D remains ambiguous. Germline CDR1 LNHNV, CDR2 YYDKDF (reference sequence). The CDR3 is 15 residues long. The germline V and J ends were trimmed by 0 bases and 12 bases, with 15 bases remaining between them. The CDR3 is CATSREEGGYRPLHF. The CDR3 DNA reads as TGTGCCACCAGCAGAGAGGAGGGAGGTTATCGACCCCTCCACTTT.

A few counts support this clone. CDR3 nucleotides: TGTGCCAGCTCCCTTAAGCGACTAGCGCGACACATTCAGTACTTC. This translates into CASSLKRLARHIQYF. The V gene is TRBV9, the J gene TRBJ2-4; 8 nucleotides agree with TRBD2. The CDR3 sequence is 15 residues long. Germline V gene data show CDR1 as SGDLS and CDR2 as YYNGEE. V was clipped by 7 bases and J by 8 bases; unmatched bases: 14.

This clone was seen only a few times. This rearrangement joins TRBV9 to TRBJ1-1; no clear D. Deletions cut 5 bases from V and 6 bases from J, with 14 bases between. The germline V gene encodes CDR1 SGDLS and CDR2 YYNGEE. The CDR3 runs 13 residues. Here the CDR3 DNA reads TGTGCCAGCAGAATGAGGGTTGTCGCTGAAGCTTTCTTT. Amino acid sequence: CASRMRVVAEAFF.

The chain couples TRBV29-1 to TRBJ2-2; a possible D gene is TRBD2 (5 bases). The CDR3 totals 13 residues. V lost 4 bases and J lost 2, with 8 bases in between. CDR1 is SQVTM, CDR2 ANQGSEA, per germline. CDR3 in DNA: TGCAGCGTTGTAGGAGGCAACACCGGGGAGCTGTTTTTT. This sequence encodes CSVVGGNTGELFF.

The chain employs TRBV28 and TRBJ2-5; 10 positions agree with TRBD1. Germline V CDR1 and CDR2: MDHEN, SYDVKM. The CDR3 has 16 residues. Trimming removed 4 bases from V and 7 bases from J; junction bases left unmatched: 12. The DNA for the CDR3 is TGTGCCAGCAGTTATACTAGGACAGGGGGGAGGGTGACCCAGTACTTC. It translates to CASSYTRTGGRVTQYF. Variable domain in full (rest from reference TRBV28 and TRBJ2-5): DVKVTQSSRYLVKRTGEKVFLECVQDMDHENMFWYRQDPGLGLRLIYFSYDVKMKEKGDIPEGYSVSREKKERFSLILESASTNQTSMYLCASSYTRTGGRVTQYFGPGTRLLVL.

The CDR3 DNA sequence: TGTGCCAGCAGCTTTAGACAGGGTGACGAAAAACTGTTTTTT. Translation gives CASSFRQGDEKLFF. The chain carries TRBV11-3 and TRBJ1-4; TRBD1 agrees at 7 bases. CDR1 and CDR2 (germline): SGHNT, YENEEA. With 3 bases clipped from V and 8 bases from J, the junction kept 6 bases outside the gene matches. This CDR3 contains 14 residues.

The chain recombines TRBV11-3 with TRBJ2-1; 8 bases are a match to TRBD2. Germline CDR1 is SGHNT and CDR2 is YENEEA. The CDR3 has 14 amino acids. After removal of 4 bases from V and 15 bases from J, the junction contained 14 bases not matched to a gene. CDR3 protein: CASSSGGLDTRAFF. DNA for the CDR3: TGTGCCAGCAGCTCGGGAGGGTTGGACACACGGGCGTTCTTC.

This clone came up a few times. The chain's CDR3 is CASRNGQGATGELFF. The CDR3 DNA reads as TGTGCCAGTAGAAACGGACAGGGGGCAACCGGGGAGCTGTTTTTT. The V call is TRBV19, the J call TRBJ2-2, with 11 bases identical to TRBD1. Germline CDR1 LNHDA, CDR2 SQIVND (reference sequence). This CDR3 region has 15 residues. V lost 6 bases to trimming and J lost 5 bases; unmatched junction nucleotides: 5.

By frequency in the sample, this clone is large (0.1 to 1%). This sequence joins TRBV6-8 and TRBJ2-5; a weak D match, TRBD1 (5 bases). This CDR3 spans 12 amino acids. Germline lookup yields CDR1 MNHGY and CDR2 SAAAGT. Trimming took off 7 bases at V and 5 bases at J, with 11 bases between the two ends. The CDR3 DNA reads as TGTGCCAGCAACGCTAGGGGTGAGACCCAGTACTTC. Protein sequence: CASNARGETQYF.

The chain recombines TRBV9 with TRBJ1-2, with a possible D match to TRBD1 (6 bases). The germline V gene has CDR1 SGDLS and CDR2 YYNGEE. The ends were cut back, 4 bases at V and 3 bases at J, with 16 bases in the middle. CDR3 length: 15 amino acids. The CDR3 region has the DNA TGTGCCAGCAGCCCAAAGCCGGACAGAGACTATGGCTACACCTTC. Its protein product is CASSPKPDRDYGYTF.

The chain is built from TRBV9 and TRBJ2-1, with D maybe TRBD2 (7 bases). CDR3 length: 15 amino acids. Deletions cut 3 bases from V and 6 bases from J, with 16 bases between. From germline, CDR1 is SGDLS and CDR2 YYNGEE. For the CDR3, the DNA is TGTGCCAGCAGCGGGGAGGGGGTATTAATCAATGAGCAGTTCTTC. Protein product: CASSGEGVLINEQFF.

By frequency in the sample, this clone is medium-sized. This chain joins TRBV9 and TRBJ1-2; 9 bases are shared with TRBD1. The CDR3 extends over 15 amino acids. Looked up from germline, CDR1 is SGDLS and CDR2 is YYNGEE. Losses at the gene ends were 0 bases for V and 7 bases for J; bases not matched to a gene: 7. The DNA of the CDR3 is TGTGCCAGCAGCGTAGGAGGGACAGGGAAAGGTGGCTACACCTTC. This gives the protein CASSVGGTGKGGYTF.

This clone was observed a handful of times. The CDR3 end shows no conserved phenylalanine or tryptophan, and so a read error is likely. It is unclear where the CDR3 begins or ends on the DNA, so no DNA is shown, and the CDR3 is as TCRdb lists it. The rearrangement links TRBV11-3 to TRBJ2-6; TRBD2 is the table's D call, not checked against the DNA. CDR1 and CDR2 (germline): SGHNT, YENEEA. The CDR3 is 20 residues long, counting both termini. This CDR3 reads CASSLGRGLAGGGGANVLTX.

The table lists this clone with a few counts. The gene calls are TRBV6-8 and TRBJ2-5; 9 nucleotides line up with TRBD2. The CDR3 has 14 amino acids. Looked up from germline, CDR1 is MNHGY and CDR2 is SAAAGT. V shed 7 bases and J 6 bases; nucleotides not matched to a gene: 9. The CDR3 sequence: CASKIAGEVKTQYF. The CDR3 nucleotides are TGTGCCAGCAAAATAGCGGGGGAGGTTAAGACCCAGTACTTC.

In its sample, this clone ranks as medium-sized (0.01 to 0.1%). The V call is TRBV11-3, the J call TRBJ2-5; D possibly corresponds to TRBD1 (7 bases). The CDR3 runs 14 residues. The V gene's germline CDR1 is SGHNT and CDR2 YENEEA. Deletions cut 5 bases from V and 4 bases from J, with 14 bases between. This CDR3 reads CASSLRQGGETQYF. In DNA, the CDR3 is TGTGCCAGCAGCCTACGACAGGGAGGAGAGACCCAGTACTTC.

This chain connects TRBV19 to TRBJ1-4; D might be TRBD1 (6 bases). This CDR3 region has 14 residues. V lost 9 bases, J lost 0 bases, and 11 bases lay in between. Germline V gene lookup returns CDR1 LNHDA and CDR2 SQIVND (reference sequence). The CDR3, as DNA: TGTGCCAGCCGGACAGCGGCAACTAATGAAAAACTGTTTTTT. It codes for CASRTAATNEKLFF. Based on the CDR3 plus reference TRBV19 and TRBJ1-4, the full variable domain is DGGITQSPKYLFRKEGQNVTLSCEQNLNHDAMYWYRQDPGQGLRLIYYSQIVNDFQKGDIAEGYSVSREKKESFPLTVTSAQKNPTAFYLCASRTAATNEKLFFGSGTQLSVL.

This rearrangement joins TRBV9 to TRBJ2-7; 7 bases line up with TRBD2. With V trimmed by 0 bases and J by 0 bases, 6 bases remained unmatched. Germline assignment: CDR1 SGDLS and CDR2 YYNGEE. The CDR3 is 16 residues long. The CDR3 region is CASSVGEGTSSYEQYF. In DNA form, the CDR3 reads TGTGCCAGCAGCGTAGGGGAGGGCACCAGCTCCTACGAGCAGTACTTC. Based on the CDR3 plus reference TRBV9 and TRBJ2-7, the full variable domain is DSGVTQTPKHLITATGQRVTLRCSPRSGDLSVYWYQQSLDQGLQFLIQYYNGEERAKGNILERFSAQQFPDLHSELNLSSLELGDSALYFCASSVGEGTSSYEQYFGPGTRLTVT.

For the CDR3, the DNA is TGCGCCAGCAGTCAATCGGGGACGGGGAACTACGAGCAGTACTTC. Residues: CASSQSGTGNYEQYF. This chain joins TRBV23-1 and TRBJ2-7; D tentatively reads TRBD1 or TRBD2 (5 bases each). TRBV23-1 qualifies as an ORF whose function is uncertain. This CDR3 spans 15 amino acids. Trimming removed 0 bases at V and 3 bases at J, with 12 bases between.

The gene calls are TRBV11-3 and TRBJ2-1; D is perhaps TRBD1 or TRBD2 (6 bases each). Trimming took 2 bases from V and 5 from J, leaving 16 bases between them. This CDR3 has 16 amino acids. Germline values: CDR1 SGHNT, CDR2 YENEEA. The CDR3 DNA sequence: TGTGCCAGCAGCTTACGGTGGGGGGCCCTAAACAATGAGCAGTTCTTC. Protein sequence: CASSLRWGALNNEQFF.